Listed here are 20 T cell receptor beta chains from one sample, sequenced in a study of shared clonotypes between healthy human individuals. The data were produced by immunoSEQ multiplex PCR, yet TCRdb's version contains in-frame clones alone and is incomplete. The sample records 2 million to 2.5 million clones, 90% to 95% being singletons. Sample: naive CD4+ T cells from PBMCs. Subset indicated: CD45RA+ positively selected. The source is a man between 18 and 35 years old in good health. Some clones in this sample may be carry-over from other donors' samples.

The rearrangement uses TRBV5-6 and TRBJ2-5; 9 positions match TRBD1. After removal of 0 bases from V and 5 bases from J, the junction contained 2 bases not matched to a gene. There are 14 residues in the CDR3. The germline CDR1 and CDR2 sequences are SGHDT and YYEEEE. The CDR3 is CASSLAGTGETQYF. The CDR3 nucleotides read TGTGCCAGCAGCTTGGCCGGGACAGGGGAGACCCAGTACTTC.

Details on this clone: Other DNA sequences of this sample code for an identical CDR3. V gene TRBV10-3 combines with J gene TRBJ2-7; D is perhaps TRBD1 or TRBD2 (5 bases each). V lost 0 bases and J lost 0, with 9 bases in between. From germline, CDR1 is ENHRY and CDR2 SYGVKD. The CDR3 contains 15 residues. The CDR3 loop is CAISESGGSSYEQYF. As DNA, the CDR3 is TGTGCCATCAGTGAGTCTGGGGGTTCCTCCTACGAGCAGTACTTC.

DNA for the CDR3: TGTGCCAGCAGCCAGATGACAGCGATTAACACTGAAGCTTTCTTT. This codes for CASSQMTAINTEAFF. The genes are TRBV14 and TRBJ1-1; tentative D call: TRBD1 (5 bases). Germline values: CDR1 SGHDN, CDR2 FVKESK. Trimming cost V 3 bases and J 2 bases, with 13 bases left between them. This CDR3 contains 15 residues.

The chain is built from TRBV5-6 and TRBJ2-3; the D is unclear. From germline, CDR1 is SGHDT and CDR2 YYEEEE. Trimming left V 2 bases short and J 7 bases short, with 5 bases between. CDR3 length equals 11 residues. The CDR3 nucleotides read TGTGCCAGCAGCTTTGGTAATACGCAGTATTTT. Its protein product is CASSFGNTQYF.

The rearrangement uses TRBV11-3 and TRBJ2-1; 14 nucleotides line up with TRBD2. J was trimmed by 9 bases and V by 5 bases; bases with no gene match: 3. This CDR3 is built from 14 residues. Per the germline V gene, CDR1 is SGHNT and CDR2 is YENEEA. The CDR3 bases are TGTGCCAGCAGCCCCGGACTAGCGGGAGGTGAGCAGTTCTTC. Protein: CASSPGLAGGEQFF.

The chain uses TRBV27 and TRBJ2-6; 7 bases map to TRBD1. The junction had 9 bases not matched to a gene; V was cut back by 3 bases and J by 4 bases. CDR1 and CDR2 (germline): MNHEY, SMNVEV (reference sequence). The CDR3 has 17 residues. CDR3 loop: CASSFSGQSFGANVLTF. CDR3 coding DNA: TGTGCCAGCAGTTTCTCGGGACAGTCGTTCGGGGCCAACGTCCTGACTTTC.

CDR3 region: CASSRGTGVTGELFF. The CDR3 DNA reads TGCGCCAGCAGTCGAGGGACAGGGGTTACCGGGGAGCTGTTTTTT. The gene calls are TRBV5-1 and TRBJ2-2; 10 nucleotides agree with TRBD1. Germline CDR1 is SGHRS and CDR2 is YFSETQ. The junction had 6 bases not matched to a gene; V was cut back by 5 bases and J by 5 bases. This CDR3 is 15 amino acids long.

This CDR3 is CASSIRQLTQYF. The CDR3 region has the DNA TGTGCCAGCAGCATCCGACAGCTGACCCAGTACTTC. The rearrangement links TRBV7-9 to TRBJ2-5; D may be TRBD1 (5 bases). The CDR3 has 12 residues. V gave up 5 bases and J gave up 7 bases, with 11 bases separating them. The germline CDR1 and CDR2 sequences are SEHNR and FQNEAQ (reference sequence).

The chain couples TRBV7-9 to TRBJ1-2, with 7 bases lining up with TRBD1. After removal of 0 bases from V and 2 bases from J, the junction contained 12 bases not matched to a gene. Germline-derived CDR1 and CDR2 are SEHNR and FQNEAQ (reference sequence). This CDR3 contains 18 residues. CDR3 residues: CASSLANPWQGENYGYTF. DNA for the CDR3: TGTGCCAGCAGCTTAGCGAATCCATGGCAGGGGGAAAACTATGGCTACACCTTC.

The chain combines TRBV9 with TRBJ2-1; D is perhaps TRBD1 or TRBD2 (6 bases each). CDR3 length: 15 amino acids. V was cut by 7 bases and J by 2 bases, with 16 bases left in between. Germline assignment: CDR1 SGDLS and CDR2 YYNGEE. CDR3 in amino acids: CASGLGGHPYNEQFF. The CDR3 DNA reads TGTGCCAGCGGTCTGGGGGGACACCCCTACAATGAGCAGTTCTTC.

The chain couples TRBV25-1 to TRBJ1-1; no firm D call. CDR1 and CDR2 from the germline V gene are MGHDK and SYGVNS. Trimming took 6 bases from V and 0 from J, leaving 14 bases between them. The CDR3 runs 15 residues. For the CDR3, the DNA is TGTGCCAGCAGCCCTAGAGCCAGCATGAACACTGAAGCTTTCTTT. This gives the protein CASSPRASMNTEAFF.

The chain's CDR3 is CASSQAATSGPPYNEQFF. The CDR3 bases are TGTGCCAGCAGCCAAGCTGCAACTAGCGGGCCCCCCTACAATGAGCAGTTCTTC. V usage is TRBV4-2 and J usage is TRBJ2-1; TRBD2 matches 9 bases. J was trimmed by 2 bases and V by 1 base; bases with no gene match: 9. The CDR3 runs to 18 residues. Per germline, CDR1 LGHNA and CDR2 YNFKEQ.

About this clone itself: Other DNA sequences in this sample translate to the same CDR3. The CDR3: CASSERGPYEQYF. CDR3 in DNA: TGTGCCAGCAGTGAAAGGGGCCCCTACGAGCAGTACTTC. The chain employs TRBV6-1 and TRBJ2-7; possible D gene TRBD1, 5 bases. Deletions cut 2 bases from V and 2 bases from J, with 7 bases between. The length of the CDR3 is 13 residues. Germline V gene data show CDR1 as MNHNS and CDR2 as SASEGT.

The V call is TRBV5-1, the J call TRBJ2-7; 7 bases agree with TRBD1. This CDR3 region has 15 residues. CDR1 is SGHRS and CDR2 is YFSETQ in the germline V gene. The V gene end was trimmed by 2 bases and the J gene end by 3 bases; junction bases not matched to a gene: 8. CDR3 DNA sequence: TGCGCCAGCAGCTTTACCGGGACAGCTGGCTACGAGCAGTACTTC. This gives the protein CASSFTGTAGYEQYF.

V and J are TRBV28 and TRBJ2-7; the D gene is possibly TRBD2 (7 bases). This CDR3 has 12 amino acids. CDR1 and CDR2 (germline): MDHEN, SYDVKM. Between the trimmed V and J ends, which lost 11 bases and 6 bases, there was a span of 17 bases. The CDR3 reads CAVGGHTGEQYF. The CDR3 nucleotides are TGTGCCGTGGGGGGGCATACCGGCGAGCAGTACTTC.

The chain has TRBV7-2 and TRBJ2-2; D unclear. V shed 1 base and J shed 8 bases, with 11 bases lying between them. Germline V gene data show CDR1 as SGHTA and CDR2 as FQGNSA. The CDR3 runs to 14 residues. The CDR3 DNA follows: TGTGCCAGCAGCTTAGTACGGAGACAAGGGGAGCTGTTTTTT. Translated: CASSLVRRQGELFF. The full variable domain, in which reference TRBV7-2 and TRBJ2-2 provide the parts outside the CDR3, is GAGVSQSPSNKVTEKGKDVELRCDPISGHTALYWYRQSLGQGLEFLIYFQGNSAPDKSGLPSDRFSAERTGGSVSTLTIQRTQQEDSAVYLCASSLVRRQGELFFGEGSRLTVL.

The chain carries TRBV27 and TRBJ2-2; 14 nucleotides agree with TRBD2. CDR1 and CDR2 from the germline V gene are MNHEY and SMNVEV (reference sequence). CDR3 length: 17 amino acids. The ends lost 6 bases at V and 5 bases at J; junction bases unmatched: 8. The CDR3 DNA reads TGTGCCAGCAGGACTAGCGGGAGGGCCCTGGGAACCGGGGAGCTGTTTTTT. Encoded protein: CASRTSGRALGTGELFF.

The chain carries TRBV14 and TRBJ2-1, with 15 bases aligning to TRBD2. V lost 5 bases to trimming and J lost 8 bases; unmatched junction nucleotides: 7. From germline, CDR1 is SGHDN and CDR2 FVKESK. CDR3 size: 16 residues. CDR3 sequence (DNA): TGTGCCAGCAGCGTCCCGGGACTAGCGGGAGGCGATGAGCAGTTCTTC. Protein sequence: CASSVPGLAGGDEQFF. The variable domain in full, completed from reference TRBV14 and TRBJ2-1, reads EAGVTQFPSHSVIEKGQTVTLRCDPISGHDNLYWYRRVMGKEIKFLLHFVKESKQDESGMPNNRFLAERTGGTYSTLKVQPAELEDSGVYFCASSVPGLAGGDEQFFGPGTRLTVL.

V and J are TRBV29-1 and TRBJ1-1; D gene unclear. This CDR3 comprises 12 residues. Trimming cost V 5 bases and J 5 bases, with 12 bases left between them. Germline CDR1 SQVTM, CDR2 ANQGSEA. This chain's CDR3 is CSVRGRETEAFF. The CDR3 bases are TGCAGCGTTCGCGGTCGGGAGACTGAAGCTTTCTTT. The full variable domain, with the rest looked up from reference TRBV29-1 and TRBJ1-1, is SAVISQKPSRDICQRGTSLTIQCQVDSQVTMMFWYRQQPGQSLTLIATANQGSEATYESGFVIDKFPISRPNLTFSTLTVSNMSPEDSSIYLCSVRGRETEAFFGQGTRLTVV.

CDR3 loop: CASRLGGDSYEQYF. The CDR3 DNA is TGTGCCAGCAGGCTGGGGGGCGACTCCTACGAGCAGTACTTC. V gene TRBV7-8 combines with J gene TRBJ2-7; TRBD1 or TRBD2 may be the D gene (6 bases each). Trimming pared 6 bases from V and 0 bases from J, leaving 12 bases between. This CDR3 region has 14 residues. Germline CDR1 is SGHVS and CDR2 is FQNEAQ.